A selection of T cell receptor beta chains follows, all from one sample in a study of cytomegalovirus exposure and HLA in healthy donors. TCRdb keeps only in-frame clones here, not all; method: immunoSEQ multiplex PCR. This sample carries approximately 69,000 clones, about 74% of them seen once, and the ten largest clones take around a fifth. Source material: PBMCs. These receptors were collected from a woman aged 30 to 39 in good health and CMV-seropositive. Both conserved end residues are part of each CDR3. The D gene is left open where the match is weak. Rows give clone size only sometimes, using once, few, many, or a class for an expanded clone.

NA | TRBJ2-5 | TRBV25-1 | NA | CASSEMEGQETQYF | TGTGCCAGCAGTGAAATGGAGGGCCAAGAGACCCAGTACTTC
NA | TRBJ1-1 | TRBV30 | NA | CAWSVGLLDTEAFF | TGTGCCTGGAGTGTGGGCTTATTAGACACTGAAGCTTTCTTT
NA | TRBJ1-3 | TRBV30 | NA | CAWRRRPVGEGGNTIYF | TGTGCCTGGAGGAGGAGGCCTGTTGGGGAGGGGGGAAACACCATATATTTT
NA | TRBJ2-5 | TRBV4-1 | TRBD2 | CASRHGLAGAETQYF | TGCGCCAGCAGACACGGACTAGCGGGAGCGGAGACCCAGTACTTC
NA | TRBJ1-2 | TRBV7-9 | NA | CASSPRTDYGYTF | TGTGCCAGCAGCCCCCGGACAGATTATGGCTACACCTTC
NA | TRBJ1-2 | TRBV30 | NA | CAWLLQGVTYGYTF | TGTGCCTGGCTGTTACAGGGCGTCACCTATGGCTACACCTTC
NA | TRBJ2-7 | TRBV28 | TRBD1 | CASSISGQNYEQYF | TGTGCCAGCAGCATCTCGGGACAGAACTACGAGCAGTACTTC
few | TRBJ2-1 | TRBV30 | TRBD1 | CAWSGGQGNVNEQFF | TGTGCCTGGAGTGGAGGACAGGGGAATGTCAATGAGCAGTTCTTC
NA | TRBJ2-3 | TRBV5-1 | NA | CASSLNWDTQYF | TGCGCCAGCAGCTTGAACTGGGATACGCAGTATTTT
NA | TRBJ1-3 | TRBV6-6 | NA | CASVGGMAGNTIYF | TGTGCCAGCGTGGGGGGAATGGCTGGAAACACCATATATTTT
NA | TRBJ2-1 | TRBV5-1 | NA | CASSLVGEQFF | TGCGCCAGCAGCTTGGTCGGTGAGCAGTTCTTC
NA | TRBJ2-7 | TRBV6-5 | NA | CASSSEGLTYEQYF | TGTGCCAGCAGTTCAGAGGGACTGACCTACGAGCAGTACTTC
NA | TRBJ2-1 | TRBV4-1 | TRBD1 | CASSQDAGQVYNEQFF | TGCGCCAGCAGCCAAGACGCAGGACAGGTCTACAATGAGCAGTTCTTC
once | TRBJ1-5 | TRBV6-5 | TRBD1 | CASSPDRGNQPQHF | TGTGCCAGCAGCCCCGACAGGGGCAATCAGCCCCAGCATTTT
NA | TRBJ2-3 | TRBV2 | NA | CASKGGSTDTQYF | TGTGCCAGCAAGGGAGGAAGCACAGATACGCAGTATTTT
NA | TRBJ1-5 | TRBV28 | TRBD1 | CASSLFGTTGGDQPQHF | TGTGCCAGCAGTTTATTCGGCACTACAGGGGGGGATCAGCCCCAGCATTTT
NA | TRBJ1-3 | TRBV4-3 | TRBD1 | CASSQTGSSGNTIYF | TGCGCCAGCAGCCAGACAGGGTCCTCTGGAAACACCATATATTTT
NA | TRBJ2-7 | TRBV6-6 | TRBD1 | CASLLPTGGIYEQYF | TGTGCCAGCCTCCTTCCCACAGGGGGAATCTACGAGCAGTACTTC
NA | TRBJ1-5 | TRBV6-5 | NA | CASSYSRTYSNQPQHF | TGTGCCAGCAGTTACTCGAGGACATATAGCAATCAGCCCCAGCATTTT
NA | TRBJ1-5 | TRBV15 | NA | CATTLHNSNQPQHF | TGTGCCACCACACTACATAATAGCAATCAGCCCCAGCATTTT
NA | TRBJ2-3 | TRBV10-2 | TRBD2 | CASTITSGSEDTQYF | TGCGCCAGTACGATCACTAGCGGGAGCGAAGATACGCAGTATTTT
NA | TRBJ1-4 | TRBV7-2 | TRBD1 | CASSRTGGRFEKLFF | TGTGCCAGCAGCAGAACAGGGGGCCGGTTTGAAAAACTGTTTTTT
NA | TRBJ2-7 | TRBV5-8 | NA | CASSSGGWRVPNEQYF | TGTGCCAGCAGCTCCGGAGGTTGGCGGGTCCCCAACGAGCAGTACTTC
once | TRBJ1-1 | TRBV29-1 | TRBD1 | CSVEGGPDRVNTEAFF | TGCAGCGTTGAGGGGGGCCCGGACAGGGTGAACACTGAAGCTTTCTTT
NA | TRBJ2-1 | TRBV15 | NA | CATSRERRYNEQFF | TGTGCCACCAGCAGAGAGAGGCGGTACAATGAGCAGTTCTTC
NA | TRBJ2-3 | TRBV5-6 | TRBD1 | CASSLQGAVISDTQYF | TGTGCCAGCAGCTTGCAGGGGGCGGTGATCTCAGATACGCAGTATTTT
NA | TRBJ2-5 | TRBV30 | NA | CAWSVGGVETQYF | TGTGCCTGGAGTGTAGGGGGGGTAGAGACCCAGTACTTC
few | TRBJ1-5 | TRBV19 | TRBD1 | CASSGWTGKGQPQHF | TGTGCCAGTAGCGGCTGGACAGGGAAAGGTCAGCCCCAGCATTTT
few | TRBJ2-4 | TRBV10-3 | NA | CAISESGSQKNIQYF | TGTGCCATCAGTGAGTCTGGGAGTCAAAAAAACATTCAGTACTTC
NA | TRBJ2-7 | TRBV28 | TRBD1 | CASVEVNRGKYEQYF | TGTGCCAGCGTAGAGGTAAACAGGGGGAAATACGAGCAGTACTTC
NA | TRBJ1-1 | TRBV2 | NA | CASRLPPGTEAFF | TGTGCCAGCAGGTTGCCCCCGGGCACTGAAGCTTTCTTT
NA | TRBJ2-1 | TRBV6-5 | NA | CASSQTGSSYNEQFF | TGTGCCAGCAGCCAAACAGGGAGCTCCTACAATGAGCAGTTCTTC
NA | TRBJ2-2 | TRBV30 | TRBD2 | CAWRYGLAATGELFF | TGTGCCTGGAGATATGGACTAGCGGCTACCGGGGAGCTGTTTTTT
NA | TRBJ2-5 | TRBV5-1 | TRBD1 | CASSLEPTGGEETQYF | TGCGCCAGCAGCTTGGAACCGACAGGGGGTGAAGAGACCCAGTACTTC
NA | TRBJ2-3 | TRBV13 | TRBD2 | CASSFSGRAWTQYF | TGTGCCAGCAGCTTTAGCGGGAGGGCCTGGACGCAGTATTTT
few | TRBJ2-1 | TRBV5-8 | NA | CASSRLGERSPYTYNEQFF | TGTGCCAGCTCCAGATTGGGAGAGCGGTCCCCGTACACCTACAATGAGCAGTTCTTC
NA | TRBJ2-3 | TRBV4-2 | TRBD2 | CASSQPSGSADTQYF | TGTGCCAGCAGCCAACCTAGCGGGAGTGCAGATACGCAGTATTTT
NA | TRBJ2-7 | TRBV7-9 | TRBD1 | CASSLGGQGNEQYF | TGTGCCAGCAGCTTAGGGGGACAGGGGAACGAGCAGTACTTC
NA | TRBJ2-7 | TRBV30 | TRBD2 | CAWSILAGGGEQYF | TGTGCCTGGAGTATACTAGCGGGAGGGGGCGAGCAGTACTTC
NA | TRBJ1-2 | TRBV29-1 | TRBD1 | CSVWDRDSNYGYTF | TGCAGCGTTTGGGATCGGGACAGTAACTATGGCTACACCTTC
NA | TRBJ1-1 | TRBV30 | NA | CAWSGRRGMNTEAFF | TGTGCCTGGAGTGGGAGACGTGGCATGAACACTGAAGCTTTCTTT
NA | TRBJ1-1 | TRBV7-6 | NA | CASSLTSGDTEAFF | TGTGCCAGCAGCTTAACCAGCGGGGACACTGAAGCTTTCTTT
NA | TRBJ2-5 | TRBV6-5 | TRBD2 | CASSFASSAGQETQYF | TGTGCCAGCAGTTTTGCTAGTTCAGCGGGGCAAGAGACCCAGTACTTC
once | TRBJ2-7 | TRBV19 | NA | CASSMQDGVREQYF | TGTGCCAGTAGTATGCAGGACGGGGTGAGGGAGCAGTACTTC
NA | TRBJ2-7 | TRBV4-2 | NA | CASSRGNEQYF | TGTGCCAGCAGCCGCGGGAACGAGCAGTACTTC
few | TRBJ2-1 | TRBV6-6 | TRBD1 | CASRPYVTGGHEQFF | TGTGCCAGCAGGCCTTATGTGACAGGGGGACATGAGCAGTTCTTC
NA | TRBJ2-3 | TRBV6-1 | NA | CASSQFTDTQYF | TGTGCCAGCAGTCAGTTCACAGATACGCAGTATTTT